This T cell receptor (beta chain) comes out of a study of technical replicates of blood from a few donors (dated by TCRdb to about 2017). A word on this clone: The target of this receptor is not known. Base qualities are not recorded, but no much larger clone differs from it by a single base.

The cysteine opens and the phenylalanine closes a CDR3 of 16 amino acids. CDR3 DNA is the only sequence kept; it has 48 bases, read in frame from the first base. Relative to germline, V is missing 7 bases and J is missing 8 bases, with 10 bases of the junction outside any gene match. From the germline V gene, CDR1 is SGHRS and CDR2 is YFSETQ. Library method: the immunoSEQ multiplex PCR assay. Here the immuneACCESS table is served through TCRdb, limited to in-frame sequences with V and J called. Missing clones are a known gap in these copies; in checked studies unresolved V genes cover under half, and the rest lacks a known reason. The sample table holds about 70,000 clones, of which over 95% were seen once. Approximately 0.2% of the sample is in the top ten clones.

The material sequenced was T cells isolated from PBMCs. This TCR came from a human donor in good health. The chain was built from TRBV5-1 and TRBJ2-1; TRBD2 lines up with 15 middle nucleotides. The DNA is as follows: TGCGCCAGCTCCCTTGGGACTAGCGGGAGGTCCGATGAGCAGTTCTTC. It codes for CASSLGTSGRSDEQFF.